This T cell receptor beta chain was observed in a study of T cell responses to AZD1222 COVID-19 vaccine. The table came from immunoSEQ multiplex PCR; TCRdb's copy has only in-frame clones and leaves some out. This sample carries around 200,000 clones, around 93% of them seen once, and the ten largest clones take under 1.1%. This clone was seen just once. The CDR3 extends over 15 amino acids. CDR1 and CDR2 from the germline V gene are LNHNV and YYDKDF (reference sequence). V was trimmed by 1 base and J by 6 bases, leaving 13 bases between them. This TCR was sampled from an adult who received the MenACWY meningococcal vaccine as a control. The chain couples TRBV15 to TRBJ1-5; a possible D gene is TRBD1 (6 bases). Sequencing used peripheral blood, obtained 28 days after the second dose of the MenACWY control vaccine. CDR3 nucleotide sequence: TGTGCCACCAGCAGAGGTGGGGGGGGCCCTCAGCCCCAGCATTTT. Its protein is CATSRGGGGPQPQHF.